Shown below are 20 T cell receptor beta chains from a single sample sequenced in a study of shared clonotypes between healthy human individuals. Some clones are missing from TCRdb's copy, which holds only in-frame ones; the method was immunoSEQ multiplex PCR. The sample holds roughly 380,000 clones, approximately 97% seen once. The sequenced material came from memory CD8+ T cells sorted from blood. Stated subset: CD45RO+ cells pooled with CCR7-negative TemRA cells. The receptors derive from a man younger than 45 in good health.

This sequence joins TRBV15 and TRBJ2-1; D gene unclear. The V end was cut by 5 bases, the J end by 0 bases, with 11 bases between. CDR1 LNHNV and CDR2 YYDKDF come from the germline V gene (reference sequence). The CDR3 is 15 amino acids. CDR3 sequence reads: CATSHLFHSYNEQFF. As DNA, the CDR3 is TGTGCCACCAGCCACCTTTTTCACTCCTACAATGAGCAGTTCTTC.

The gene calls are TRBV6-6 and TRBJ2-7, with 8 nucleotides matching TRBD1. CDR1 and CDR2 (germline): MNHNY, SVGAGI (reference sequence). The CDR3 has 14 amino acids. V lost 6 bases to trimming and J lost 3 bases; unmatched junction nucleotides: 7. CDR3 bases: TGTGCCAGCAGGGGGACAGGAGAAGTCTACGAGCAGTACTTC. This gives the protein CASRGTGEVYEQYF.

The V and J genes are TRBV30 and TRBJ2-2; D not certain. This CDR3 spans 13 amino acids. Deletions cut 5 bases from V and 2 bases from J, with 9 bases between. Germline assignment: CDR1 GTSNPN and CDR2 SVGIG (reference sequence). CDR3 in DNA: TGTGCCTGGGGCCAGCCTAACACCGGGGAGCTGTTTTTT. Its protein is CAWGQPNTGELFF.

The CDR3 sequence: CASSEAGRAKNIQYF. CDR3 bases: TGTGCCAGCAGTGAGGCAGGGAGGGCCAAAAACATTCAGTACTTC. The rearrangement uses TRBV2 and TRBJ2-4, with a possible D match to TRBD2 (6 bases). The CDR3 extends over 15 amino acids. The V gene's germline CDR1 is SNHLY and CDR2 FYNNEI. V was pared by 3 bases and J by 1 base, with 10 bases between.

Only one count was recorded for this clone. The chain employs TRBV9 and TRBJ1-2; D possibly corresponds to TRBD1 (5 bases). V was shortened by 0 bases and J by 4 bases, with 13 bases between the two germline ends. The CDR3 totals 15 residues. The germline V gene has CDR1 SGDLS and CDR2 YYNGEE. CDR3 loop: CASSVEGLGVYGYTF. The CDR3 DNA reads as TGTGCCAGCAGCGTAGAGGGGCTTGGAGTCTATGGCTACACCTTC. The whole variable domain, remainder taken from reference TRBV9 and TRBJ1-2, is DSGVTQTPKHLITATGQRVTLRCSPRSGDLSVYWYQQSLDQGLQFLIQYYNGEERAKGNILERFSAQQFPDLHSELNLSSLELGDSALYFCASSVEGLGVYGYTFGSGTRLTVV.

The V and J genes are TRBV25-1 and TRBJ2-3; TRBD1 might be the D (7 bases). The V end lost 5 bases, the J end lost 3 bases, and 15 bases lay between the germline ends. The CDR3 spans 15 residues. The germline CDR1 and CDR2 sequences are MGHDK and SYGVNS. The CDR3 reads CASSNLRGRTDTQYF. CDR3 in DNA: TGTGCCAGCAGTAACCTCAGGGGGAGGACAGATACGCAGTATTTT.

This chain links TRBV30 with TRBJ2-1, with D possibly being TRBD1 (6 bases). Per the germline V gene, CDR1 is GTSNPN and CDR2 is SVGIG (reference sequence). The ends were cut back, 8 bases at V and 9 bases at J, with 20 bases in the middle. The CDR3 is 13 amino acids. The CDR3 region is CAAQWQGKVEQFF. DNA for the CDR3: TGTGCCGCCCAGTGGCAGGGGAAGGTTGAGCAGTTCTTC.

The V and J genes are TRBV5-3 and TRBJ2-5; possibly TRBD1 for D (6 bases). TRBV5-3 is treated as an ORF (open reading frame) with a function not yet certain. The CDR3 has 19 amino acids. The germline V and J ends were trimmed by 2 bases and 2 bases, with 25 bases remaining between them. Here the CDR3 reads CARSFRTVLCHGHQETQYF. Written as DNA, the CDR3 is TGTGCCAGAAGCTTCCGGACAGTCCTCTGCCATGGCCATCAAGAGACCCAGTACTTC.

The rearrangement links TRBV7-2 to TRBJ1-5; 7 nucleotides agree with TRBD1. Trimming at V came to 5 bases and at J to 4 bases, leaving 8 bases not matched to a gene. Germline V CDR1 and CDR2: SGHTA, FQGNSA. The CDR3 extends over 15 amino acids. CDR3 loop: CASSHADRANQPQHF. The CDR3 bases are TGTGCCAGCAGCCACGCTGACAGGGCTAATCAGCCCCAGCATTTT.

The rearrangement uses TRBV28 and TRBJ2-1; 10 nucleotides align to TRBD2. CDR1 is MDHEN, CDR2 SYDVKM, per germline. CDR3 length equals 15 residues. Trimming cost V 3 bases and J 7 bases; bases outside gene matches: 6. The CDR3 sequence is CASSLLLAGLNEQFF. The CDR3 DNA is TGTGCCAGCAGTTTGTTACTAGCGGGATTGAATGAGCAGTTCTTC.

The rearrangement joins TRBV30 to TRBJ1-1, with D perhaps TRBD1 (5 bases). There are 11 residues in the CDR3. Per the germline V gene, CDR1 is GTSNPN and CDR2 is SVGIG (reference sequence). The V gene lost 3 bases and the J gene lost 7 bases, with 9 bases spanning the gap. As DNA, the CDR3 is TGTGCCTGGAGCTCGGGGGGTGAAGCTTTCTTT. This codes for CAWSSGGEAFF.

CDR3 bases: TGTGCCAGCAGTTTATTTCCGGAATCTAATGGCTACACCTTC. This codes for CASSLFPESNGYTF. The chain carries TRBV28 and TRBJ1-2; no definite D call. Between the trimmed V and J ends, which lost 1 base and 6 bases, there was a span of 12 bases. The CDR3 totals 14 residues. Looked up from germline, CDR1 is MDHEN and CDR2 is SYDVKM.

This chain uses TRBV4-2 with TRBJ1-1; a possible D gene is TRBD1 (5 bases). V was cut by 0 bases and J by 4 bases, with 18 bases left in between. The CDR3 spans 17 residues. Germline lookup yields CDR1 LGHNA and CDR2 YNFKEQ. The CDR3 DNA is TGTGCCAGCAGCCAAGATACCCAGACAGCCTGGGGCACTGAAGCTTTCTTT. This codes for CASSQDTQTAWGTEAFF.

As regards this clone: Other DNA sequences within the sample encode an identical CDR3. The chain links TRBV5-1 to TRBJ2-7; 9 bases fit TRBD2. With 2 bases clipped from V and 1 base from J, the junction kept 1 base outside the gene matches. This CDR3 is built from 14 residues. CDR1 and CDR2 from the germline V gene are SGHRS and YFSETQ. The CDR3, as DNA: TGCGCCAGCAGCTTAGCGGGAGGTTCCTACGAGCAGTACTTC. Its translation: CASSLAGGSYEQYF.

J is TRBJ2-7 and V is TRBV6-5; D uncertain. The germline V gene encodes CDR1 MNHEY and CDR2 SVGAGI. This CDR3 has 12 residues. The V end was cut by 1 base, the J end by 7 bases, with 8 bases between. The DNA for the CDR3 is TGTGCCAGCAGTTACTTCGGGTGGGAGCAGTACTTC. Amino acids: CASSYFGWEQYF.

The rearrangement joins TRBV6-1 to TRBJ2-3; weak D call: TRBD2 (6 bases). Looked up from germline, CDR1 is MNHNS and CDR2 is SASEGT. The CDR3 is 11 residues long. Trimming shortened V by 6 bases and J by 7 bases, and 8 bases separated the two germline ends. The CDR3 DNA reads TGTGCCAGCAGGGGGGGATATACGCAGTATTTT. Translation gives CASRGGYTQYF.

The J gene is TRBJ1-2, the V gene TRBV4-1; D is unresolved. The CDR3 has 14 amino acids. Trimming cost V 2 bases and J 8 bases, with 15 bases left between them. Germline V CDR1 and CDR2: MGHRA, YSYEKL. The CDR3 DNA reads as TGCGCCAGCAGCCAACTCCCCTCCCCGGGAGGCTACACCTTC. Its protein product is CASSQLPSPGGYTF.

The chain couples TRBV5-4 to TRBJ2-3, with 7 bases that match TRBD2. CDR1 SGHNT and CDR2 YYREEE come from the germline V gene (reference sequence). CDR3 length: 15 amino acids. The trim removed 5 bases at V and 1 base at J, leaving 7 bases unmatched. CDR3 loop: CASRYFTSGTDTQYF. CDR3 DNA sequence: TGTGCCAGCAGATACTTCACTAGCGGCACAGATACGCAGTATTTT.

The chain employs TRBV7-8 and TRBJ2-7; 9 nucleotides agree with TRBD2. V lost 0 bases and J lost 5; bases outside the gene matches: 2. Germline V gives CDR1 SGHVS, CDR2 FQNEAQ. This CDR3 spans 14 amino acids. Written as DNA, the CDR3 is TGTGCCAGCAGCTTAGCGGGACTAGCTGACGAGCAGTACTTC. It is translated as CASSLAGLADEQYF.

Remarks on this clone: Other DNA sequences within the sample encode an identical CDR3. The V and J genes are TRBV27 and TRBJ2-6; unclear D gene. Trimming removed 3 bases at V and 4 bases at J, with 7 bases between. CDR3 length: 14 amino acids. Germline V lookup: CDR1 MNHEY, CDR2 SMNVEV (reference sequence). CDR3 bases: TGTGCCAGCAGTTTTCTTTCCGGGGCCAACGTCCTGACTTTC. This translates into CASSFLSGANVLTF.